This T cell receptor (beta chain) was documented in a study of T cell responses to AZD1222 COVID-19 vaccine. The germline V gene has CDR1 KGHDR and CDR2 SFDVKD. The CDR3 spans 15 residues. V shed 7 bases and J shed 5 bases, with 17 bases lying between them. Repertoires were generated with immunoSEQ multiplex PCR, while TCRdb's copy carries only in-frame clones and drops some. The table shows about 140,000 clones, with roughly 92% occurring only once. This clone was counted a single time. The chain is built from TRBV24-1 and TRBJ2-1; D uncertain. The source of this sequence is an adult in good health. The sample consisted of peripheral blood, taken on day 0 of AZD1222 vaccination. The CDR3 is CATSRSVVGNNEQFF. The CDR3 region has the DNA TGTGCCACCAGCCGATCTGTCGTGGGGAACAATGAGCAGTTCTTC.